A selection of T cell receptor beta chains follows, all from one sample in a study of PD-L1 blockade in urothelial cancer. Profiled with immunoSEQ multiplex PCR; TCRdb holds only in-frame clones, not every one. The data hold 35,000 to 40,000 clones, with 82% observed a single time. Specimen: PBMCs, collected around atezolizumab (anti-PD-L1) treatment. The origin of the receptors is a man aged 55 to 70 with urothelial cancer. CDR3s include the opening cysteine and the closing phenylalanine or tryptophan. A D gene is named only where the DNA matches it firmly. Not all rows give a size; the values are once, few, many and, for expanded clones, a class.

cdr3_aa: CASSEQVRRKGSPLHF
cdr3_nt: TGTGCCAGCAGCGAACAGGTGAGGCGAAAAGGGTCACCCCTCCACTTT
v_call: TRBV13
cdr3_length: 16
d_call: -
clone_size: -
j_call: TRBJ1-6

cdr3_aa: CASTFSGIDEQYF
cdr3_nt: TGTGCCAGCACTTTTTCAGGGATCGACGAGCAGTACTTC
v_call: TRBV2
cdr3_length: 13
d_call: -
clone_size: -
j_call: TRBJ2-7

cdr3_aa: CASTPMPGEPYEQYF
cdr3_nt: TGTGCCAGCACCCCCATGCCGGGGGAACCCTACGAGCAGTACTTC
v_call: TRBV7-3
cdr3_length: 15
d_call: -
clone_size: -
j_call: TRBJ2-7

cdr3_aa: CASSPGWTGLTSYEQYF
cdr3_nt: TGTGCCAGCAGCCCCGGATGGACAGGGTTGACCTCCTACGAGCAGTACTTC
v_call: TRBV5-6
cdr3_length: 17
d_call: TRBD1
clone_size: -
j_call: TRBJ2-7

cdr3_aa: CASSLSAGGYNEQFF
cdr3_nt: TGTGCCAGCAGCTTAAGTGCGGGGGGGTACAATGAGCAGTTCTTC
v_call: TRBV11-2
cdr3_length: 15
d_call: TRBD2
clone_size: -
j_call: TRBJ2-1

cdr3_aa: CASSQEVGRQHNSPLHF
cdr3_nt: TGTGCCAGCAGCCAAGAAGTCGGCAGACAGCATAATTCACCCCTCCACTTT
v_call: TRBV4-2
cdr3_length: 17
d_call: -
clone_size: -
j_call: TRBJ1-6

cdr3_aa: CASSQDRGASGGAIETQYF
cdr3_nt: TGTGCCAGCAGCCAAGATAGAGGCGCTAGCGGGGGGGCTATCGAGACCCAGTACTTC
v_call: TRBV4-2
cdr3_length: 19
d_call: TRBD2
clone_size: -
j_call: TRBJ2-5

cdr3_aa: CASSLSGGTNEKLFF
cdr3_nt: TGTGCCAGCAGCCTCTCGGGGGGAACTAATGAAAAACTGTTTTTT
v_call: TRBV7-6
cdr3_length: 15
d_call: -
clone_size: -
j_call: TRBJ1-4

cdr3_aa: CSARVLRGAFF
cdr3_nt: TGCAGTGCTAGAGTGTTGCGAGGGGCTTTCTTT
v_call: TRBV20-1
cdr3_length: 11
d_call: -
clone_size: -
j_call: TRBJ1-1

cdr3_aa: CATSREGLGETQYF
cdr3_nt: TGTGCCACCAGCAGAGAGGGGCTGGGAGAGACCCAGTACTTC
v_call: TRBV15
cdr3_length: 14
d_call: -
clone_size: -
j_call: TRBJ2-5

cdr3_aa: CASSLPRTGNTEAFF
cdr3_nt: TGCGCCAGCAGCCTACCACGTACTGGGAACACTGAAGCTTTCTTT
v_call: TRBV5-1
cdr3_length: 15
d_call: -
clone_size: -
j_call: TRBJ1-1

cdr3_aa: CASTVNRDMTQPQHF
cdr3_nt: TGTGCCAGCACGGTGAACCGGGACATGACTCAGCCCCAGCATTTT
v_call: TRBV6-6
cdr3_length: 15
d_call: -
clone_size: -
j_call: TRBJ1-5

cdr3_aa: CASSYSGGGRTLHF
cdr3_nt: TGTGCCAGCAGTTACTCTGGGGGGGGGAGGACCCTCCACTTT
v_call: TRBV6-5
cdr3_length: 14
d_call: -
clone_size: -
j_call: TRBJ1-6

cdr3_aa: CASSQGGSGANVLTF
cdr3_nt: TGTGCCAGCAGCCAAGGGGGAAGTGGGGCCAACGTCCTGACTTTC
v_call: TRBV13
cdr3_length: 15
d_call: -
clone_size: once
j_call: TRBJ2-6

cdr3_aa: CASGDRARGYYGYTF
cdr3_nt: TGTGCCAGTGGGGATAGGGCAAGGGGGTATTATGGCTACACCTTC
v_call: TRBV28
cdr3_length: 15
d_call: -
clone_size: -
j_call: TRBJ1-2

cdr3_aa: CASSSPRRSTLGQYF
cdr3_nt: TGTGCCAGCAGTTCCCCCCGACGGTCGACACTTGGGCAGTACTTC
v_call: TRBV28
cdr3_length: 15
d_call: -
clone_size: -
j_call: TRBJ2-7

cdr3_aa: CASSSDPGNTEAFF
cdr3_nt: TGCGCCAGCAGCTCCGATCCAGGGAACACTGAAGCTTTCTTT
v_call: TRBV5-1
cdr3_length: 14
d_call: -
clone_size: once
j_call: TRBJ1-1

cdr3_aa: CASSAHVGAGGSSGTQYF
cdr3_nt: TGTGCCAGCAGCGCCCACGTCGGAGCGGGGGGGTCCTCCGGTACGCAGTATTTT
v_call: TRBV4-2
cdr3_length: 18
d_call: TRBD2
clone_size: -
j_call: TRBJ2-3

cdr3_aa: CASSPGTGGAGGTDTQYF
cdr3_nt: TGTGCCAGCAGTCCCGGGACAGGGGGCGCCGGTGGCACAGATACGCAGTATTTT
v_call: TRBV27
cdr3_length: 18
d_call: TRBD1
clone_size: few
j_call: TRBJ2-3

cdr3_aa: CASSWPPGGVYNEQFF
cdr3_nt: TGCGCCAGCAGTTGGCCCCCCGGGGGGGTTTACAATGAGCAGTTCTTC
v_call: TRBV23-1
cdr3_length: 16
d_call: TRBD2
clone_size: -
j_call: TRBJ2-1

cdr3_aa: CASSLGIQPGQGANTIYF
cdr3_nt: TGTGCCAGCAGCTTAGGAATCCAACCGGGACAGGGGGCGAACACCATATATTTT
v_call: TRBV7-8
cdr3_length: 18
d_call: TRBD1
clone_size: -
j_call: TRBJ1-3

cdr3_aa: CASSQNPTGRGGEKLFF
cdr3_nt: TGTGCCAGCAGTCAGAATCCGACAGGGAGAGGAGGAGAAAAACTGTTTTTT
v_call: TRBV28
cdr3_length: 17
d_call: TRBD1
clone_size: -
j_call: TRBJ1-4

cdr3_aa: CASSLGTDNEQFF
cdr3_nt: TGCGCCAGCAGCTTGGGGACAGACAATGAGCAGTTCTTC
v_call: TRBV5-1
cdr3_length: 13
d_call: -
clone_size: -
j_call: TRBJ2-1

cdr3_aa: CASSPGATNEKLFF
cdr3_nt: TGTGCCAGCTCTCCGGGGGCAACTAATGAAAAACTGTTTTTT
v_call: TRBV18
cdr3_length: 14
d_call: -
clone_size: many
j_call: TRBJ1-4

cdr3_aa: CASSYDSGGENGYTF
cdr3_nt: TGTGCCAGCTCCTACGATTCAGGGGGCGAGAATGGCTACACCTTC
v_call: TRBV6-5
cdr3_length: 15
d_call: TRBD1
clone_size: -
j_call: TRBJ1-2

cdr3_aa: CASRAGGPNTEAFF
cdr3_nt: TGTGCCAGCCGCGCAGGGGGCCCGAACACTGAAGCTTTCTTT
v_call: TRBV28
cdr3_length: 14
d_call: TRBD1
clone_size: -
j_call: TRBJ1-1

cdr3_aa: CASSTAGPPRDTQYF
cdr3_nt: TGTGCCAGCAGCACCGCGGGCCCACCGAGGGATACGCAGTATTTT
v_call: TRBV7-3
cdr3_length: 15
d_call: -
clone_size: -
j_call: TRBJ2-3

cdr3_aa: CASSLRDGYTF
cdr3_nt: TGTGCCAGCAGTTTACGGGATGGCTACACCTTC
v_call: TRBV28
cdr3_length: 11
d_call: -
clone_size: few
j_call: TRBJ1-2

cdr3_aa: CASSLSLRGRRYEQYF
cdr3_nt: TGTGCCAGCAGTTTATCATTGCGGGGCCGTCGTTACGAGCAGTACTTC
v_call: TRBV27
cdr3_length: 16
d_call: -
clone_size: -
j_call: TRBJ2-7

cdr3_aa: CASSDIETQYF
cdr3_nt: TGCGCCAGCAGCGACATAGAGACCCAGTACTTC
v_call: TRBV10-2
cdr3_length: 11
d_call: -
clone_size: -
j_call: TRBJ2-5

cdr3_aa: CASSFTNRGGNEKLFF
cdr3_nt: TGTGCCAGCAGTTTTACTAACAGGGGGGGGAATGAAAAACTGTTTTTT
v_call: TRBV27
cdr3_length: 16
d_call: TRBD1
clone_size: -
j_call: TRBJ1-4

cdr3_aa: CASSYSVDSLGGYTF
cdr3_nt: TGTGCCAGCAGTTACAGCGTTGACAGCTTGGGCGGCTACACCTTC
v_call: TRBV6-5
cdr3_length: 15
d_call: -
clone_size: -
j_call: TRBJ1-2

cdr3_aa: CASSQDPLTSGGPKFF
cdr3_nt: TGTGCCAGCAGCCAAGACCCTTTGACTAGCGGGGGCCCTAAGTTCTTC
v_call: TRBV4-2
cdr3_length: 16
d_call: TRBD2
clone_size: -
j_call: TRBJ2-1

cdr3_aa: CASTGQGAGYTF
cdr3_nt: TGTGCCAGCACGGGACAGGGGGCAGGCTACACCTTC
v_call: TRBV2
cdr3_length: 12
d_call: TRBD1
clone_size: -
j_call: TRBJ1-2

cdr3_aa: CASRLGQSQETQYF
cdr3_nt: TGTGCCAGCCGCTTGGGACAGTCCCAAGAGACCCAGTACTTC
v_call: TRBV7-9
cdr3_length: 14
d_call: TRBD1
clone_size: -
j_call: TRBJ2-5

cdr3_aa: CASSPVRGGARQETQYF
cdr3_nt: TGTGCCAGCAGCCCGGTGAGGGGGGGGGCCAGACAAGAGACCCAGTACTTC
v_call: TRBV27
cdr3_length: 17
d_call: -
clone_size: -
j_call: TRBJ2-5

cdr3_aa: CASSARGENEQFF
cdr3_nt: TGTGCCAGCAGCGCCCGGGGGGAAAATGAGCAGTTCTTC
v_call: TRBV11-3
cdr3_length: 13
d_call: TRBD2
clone_size: few
j_call: TRBJ2-1

cdr3_aa: CAITENTGELFF
cdr3_nt: TGTGCCATCACAGAGAACACCGGGGAGCTGTTTTTT
v_call: TRBV10-3
cdr3_length: 12
d_call: -
clone_size: -
j_call: TRBJ2-2

cdr3_aa: CATTGGKGSYNEQFF
cdr3_nt: TGTGCCACCACAGGGGGAAAGGGGTCCTACAATGAGCAGTTCTTC
v_call: TRBV25-1
cdr3_length: 15
d_call: TRBD1
clone_size: few
j_call: TRBJ2-1

cdr3_aa: CASSPNRGGSNQPQHF
cdr3_nt: TGTGCCAGCAGTCCGAACAGGGGGGGGAGCAATCAGCCCCAGCATTTT
v_call: TRBV28
cdr3_length: 16
d_call: TRBD1
clone_size: once
j_call: TRBJ1-5

cdr3_aa: CASSLGGASYEQYF
cdr3_nt: TGTGCCAGCAGCTTAGGAGGAGCATCCTACGAGCAGTACTTC
v_call: TRBV7-9
cdr3_length: 14
d_call: -
clone_size: -
j_call: TRBJ2-7

cdr3_aa: CASSAEAITNSPLHF
cdr3_nt: TGCGCCAGCAGCGCGGAGGCGATAACTAATTCACCCCTCCACTTT
v_call: TRBV5-1
cdr3_length: 15
d_call: -
clone_size: -
j_call: TRBJ1-6

cdr3_aa: CATGQGSYNTEAFF
cdr3_nt: TGTGCCACCGGACAGGGGTCTTACAACACTGAAGCTTTCTTT
v_call: TRBV10-3
cdr3_length: 14
d_call: TRBD1
clone_size: -
j_call: TRBJ1-1

cdr3_aa: CASSSRGSREETQYF
cdr3_nt: TGTGCCAGCAGCTCCAGGGGGTCCCGAGAAGAGACCCAGTACTTC
v_call: TRBV7-9
cdr3_length: 15
d_call: TRBD1
clone_size: -
j_call: TRBJ2-5

cdr3_aa: CASSEGGYEQYF
cdr3_nt: TGTGCCAGCAGTGAAGGCGGCTACGAGCAGTACTTC
v_call: TRBV6-1
cdr3_length: 12
d_call: -
clone_size: -
j_call: TRBJ2-7

cdr3_aa: CASSLLGGASQETQYF
cdr3_nt: TGTGCCAGCAGTCTATTGGGGGGGGCCTCCCAAGAGACCCAGTACTTC
v_call: TRBV7-2
cdr3_length: 16
d_call: -
clone_size: -
j_call: TRBJ2-5

cdr3_aa: CASSATGSGYTF
cdr3_nt: TGTGCCAGCAGTGCGACAGGGAGTGGCTACACCTTC
v_call: TRBV28
cdr3_length: 12
d_call: TRBD1
clone_size: -
j_call: TRBJ1-2

cdr3_aa: CASSFPGQAFF
cdr3_nt: TGTGCCAGCAGTTTCCCAGGGCAAGCTTTCTTT
v_call: TRBV28
cdr3_length: 11
d_call: -
clone_size: -
j_call: TRBJ1-1

cdr3_aa: CASSMVRDTQYF
cdr3_nt: TGTGCCAGCAGCATGGTTCGGGATACGCAGTATTTT
v_call: TRBV2
cdr3_length: 12
d_call: -
clone_size: once
j_call: TRBJ2-3

cdr3_aa: CASTRTGDYNEQFF
cdr3_nt: TGTGCCAGCACCCGGACAGGGGACTACAATGAGCAGTTCTTC
v_call: TRBV6-6
cdr3_length: 14
d_call: TRBD1
clone_size: -
j_call: TRBJ2-1